What follows are 13 T cell receptor beta chains derived from one specimen sequenced in a study of identical twins (dated by TCRdb to about 2016). The method behind the library was 5' RACE. The sequencing machine was an Illumina HiSeq 2000. The public reads were reprocessed in TCRdb via fastp at Q25 and MiXCR, keeping in-frame beta chains. Entries are consolidated by CDR3 protein sequence, retaining the most common genes and DNA. This sample gives around 480,000 distinct CDR3 sequences in total; approximately 15% of them show up just once. About 0.52% of the sample comes from the top ten. The same data also went into a second study, on yellow fever vaccine responses in identical twins.

Sequencing was done on a sample of CD4+ T cells sorted from blood. The source of these receptors is a woman between 18 and 30 years old in good health.

This clonotype has only a few counts. In DNA form, the CDR3 reads TGTGCCATCAGCAAGGGACACCAGAACACTGAAGCTTTCTTT. It translates to CAISKGHQNTEAFF. The genes are TRBV10-3 and TRBJ1-1; a weak D match, TRBD1 (6 bases). Germline CDR1 reads ENHRY; CDR2 reads SYGVKD. V dropped 6 bases and J dropped 1 base, with 12 bases sitting between them. This CDR3 is built from 14 residues.

This clonotype was counted many times. The chain combines TRBV24-1 with TRBJ1-1; TRBD1 matches 10 bases. The germline V gene has CDR1 KGHDR and CDR2 SFDVKD. CDR3 size: 15 residues. With V trimmed by 5 bases and J by 1 base, 3 bases remained unmatched. Written as DNA, the CDR3 is TGTGCCACCAGTGTGGGACAGGGGAAGAACACTGAAGCTTTCTTT. This translates into CATSVGQGKNTEAFF.

This clonotype was seen more than once but under ten times. The chain employs TRBV3-1 and TRBJ2-7; the D gene is possibly TRBD1 (6 bases). The CDR3 runs to 16 residues. Germline CDR1 is LGHDT and CDR2 is YNNKEL (reference sequence). Trimming took 1 base from V and 1 from J, leaving 14 bases between them. This CDR3 is CASSQGRQGPSYEQYF. The CDR3 bases are TGTGCCAGCAGCCAAGGACGCCAGGGGCCATCCTACGAGCAGTACTTC.

This chain uses TRBV6-1 with TRBJ2-2, with 11 nucleotides matching TRBD2. J gave up 1 base and V 8 bases, and 0 bases lay outside the gene matches. This CDR3 spans 14 amino acids. Germline V gene sequence: CDR1 MNHNS, CDR2 SASEGT. This chain's CDR3 is CASGLAGNTGELFF. CDR3 DNA sequence: TGTGCCAGCGGACTAGCGGGGAACACCGGGGAGCTGTTTTTT.

The rearrangement links TRBV7-9 to TRBJ2-1; D not resolved. Germline V gene lookup returns CDR1 SEHNR and CDR2 FQNEAQ (reference sequence). V gave up 5 bases and J gave up 7 bases, with 15 bases separating them. The CDR3 runs to 14 residues. The CDR3 region is CASSPPSGLNEQFF. CDR3 DNA: TGTGCCAGCAGCCCCCCCTCAGGTCTGAATGAGCAGTTCTTC.

This clonotype was recorded a few times. The rearrangement links TRBV7-2 to TRBJ2-1; the match to TRBD1 covers 7 bases. With 2 bases clipped from V and 8 bases from J, the junction kept 9 bases outside the gene matches. CDR1 SGHTA and CDR2 FQGNSA come from the germline V gene. This CDR3 contains 15 residues. Here the CDR3 DNA reads TGTGCCAGCAGCTTAAACAACAGGGGAAAGGATGAGCAGTTCTTC. Residues: CASSLNNRGKDEQFF. The entire variable domain, with the rest obtained from reference TRBV7-2 and TRBJ2-1, is as follows: GAGVSQSPSNKVTEKGKDVELRCDPISGHTALYWYRQSLGQGLEFLIYFQGNSAPDKSGLPSDRFSAERTGGSVSTLTIQRTQQEDSAVYLCASSLNNRGKDEQFFGPGTRLTVL.

V usage is TRBV14 and J usage is TRBJ2-1; D possibly corresponds to TRBD1 (7 bases). The CDR3 length is 16 residues. In germline, CDR1 is SGHDN, CDR2 FVKESK. The ends were cut back, 7 bases at V and 6 bases at J, with 22 bases in the middle. The CDR3 coding sequence is TGTGCCAGCACCCTAGGCGGGACAGTCCCAATCAATGAGCAGTTCTTC. This translates into CASTLGGTVPINEQFF. The variable domain in full, completed from reference TRBV14 and TRBJ2-1, reads EAGVTQFPSHSVIEKGQTVTLRCDPISGHDNLYWYRRVMGKEIKFLLHFVKESKQDESGMPNNRFLAERTGGTYSTLKVQPAELEDSGVYFCASTLGGTVPINEQFFGPGTRLTVL.

As to this clonotype: Relative to the germline gene, one junction end is altered; a read error may explain this. The gene calls are TRBV4-2 and TRBJ2-2; 11 bases align to TRBD2. The CDR3 has 17 residues. Germline CDR1 reads LGHNA; CDR2 reads YNFKEQ. The CDR3, as DNA: TGTGCCAGTAGCCAAGTAGCGGGGGGGCCTAACACCGGGGAGCTGTTTTTT. It codes for CASSQVAGGPNTGELFF.

CDR3 amino acids: CASSLASPMGYNEQFF. Written as DNA, the CDR3 is TGTGCCAGCAGTTTAGCGTCGCCAATGGGGTACAATGAGCAGTTCTTC. The V call is TRBV12-3 or TRBV12-4, the J call TRBJ2-1; no definite D call. V dropped 0 bases and J dropped 4 bases, with 13 bases sitting between them. The CDR3 runs 16 residues.

This clonotype was detected a few times. The CDR3 coding sequence is TGTGCCAGCTCACCCGCCGGCGGGAGTAGCTACGAGCAGTACTTC. Encoded protein: CASSPAGGSSYEQYF. V is TRBV7-2 and J is TRBJ2-7; 7 bases map to TRBD2. The CDR3 spans 15 residues. Looked up from germline, CDR1 is SGHTA and CDR2 is FQGNSA. V lost 8 bases and J lost 3; bases outside the gene matches: 13.

This clonotype was seen a few times. The chain recombines TRBV12-3 or TRBV12-4 with TRBJ2-1, with 8 bases that match TRBD2. The ends lost 3 bases at V and 10 bases at J; junction bases unmatched: 5. This CDR3 comprises 13 residues. The CDR3 DNA follows: TGTGCCAGCAGTTTCTCGCGGACTAGCGAGCAGTTCTTC. Protein: CASSFSRTSEQFF.

The chain joins TRBV5-6 to TRBJ2-4, with D possibly being TRBD1 (6 bases). This CDR3 has 16 amino acids. V lost 0 bases and J lost 7, with 17 bases in between. The germline CDR1 and CDR2 sequences are SGHDT and YYEEEE. The CDR3 loop is CASSLGGRPYLNIQYF. The CDR3, as DNA: TGTGCCAGCAGCTTGGGGGGGCGTCCATATCTCAACATTCAGTACTTC. Variable domain in full (rest from reference TRBV5-6 and TRBJ2-4): DAGVTQSPTHLIKTRGQQVTLRCSPKSGHDTVSWYQQALGQGPQFIFQYYEEEERQRGNFPDRFSGHQFPNYSSELNVNALLLGDSALYLCASSLGGRPYLNIQYFGAGTRLSVL.

This clonotype came up a few times. V gene TRBV18 combines with J gene TRBJ1-5, with D unclear. The length of the CDR3 is 14 residues. V dropped 6 bases and J dropped 6 bases, with 15 bases sitting between them. Germline-derived CDR1 and CDR2 are KGHSH and LQKENI. Written as DNA, the CDR3 is TGTGCCAGCTCCGAATGGTGGGTCGGTCAGCCCCAGCATTTT. The encoded protein is CASSEWWVGQPQHF. Full variable domain (missing parts from reference TRBV18 and TRBJ1-5): NAGVMQNPRHLVRRRGQEARLRCSPMKGHSHVYWYRQLPEEGLKFMVYLQKENIIDESGMPKERFSAEFPKEGPSILRIQQVVRGDSAAYFCASSEWWVGQPQHFGDGTRLSIL.